One TCR beta chain is described in this entry. V dropped 0 bases and J dropped 7; count of bases not matched to a gene: 9. Germline loops: CDR1 GTSNPN, CDR2 SVGIG (reference sequence). The CDR3 contains 15 residues. These data belong to a study of T cell changes during pregnancy in multiple sclerosis. The protocol was immunoSEQ multiplex PCR, while the TCRdb copy is restricted to in-frame clones and leaves out a portion. The sample lists around 70,000 clones, just under 95% occurring once. This receptor was identified in a female donor with multiple sclerosis, enrolled in a pregnancy study. V and J are TRBV30 and TRBJ1-2, with 9 bases aligning to TRBD1. The source was peripheral blood, collected in the second trimester of pregnancy. The CDR3 is CAWSVYSGQGGGYTF. For the CDR3, the DNA is TGTGCCTGGAGTGTATATTCGGGACAGGGCGGTGGCTACACCTTC.